The sequence of this T cell receptor (beta chain) was determined in a study of T-cell memory formation after mild COVID-19. V lost 5 bases and J lost 1; bases outside the gene matches: 2. From germline, CDR1 is MGHRA and CDR2 YSYEKL. The CDR3 sequence is 14 residues long. MiXCR, run by TCRdb on the 5' RACE reads, gives a single entry per CDR3 protein. The repertoire has about 450,000 distinct CDR3 sequences, more than 20% of them found once; the top ten carry approximately 14%. The chain links TRBV4-1 to TRBJ2-7, with 10 bases lining up with TRBD1. The sequence was obtained from an adult woman who had mild COVID-19 (a few samples of this study predate the infection). Cell type and time point are not known. The sequenced material came from PBMCs or a T cell subset sorted from them (not recorded which). CDR3 DNA: TGCGCCAGCAGCACGGACAGGGGGTCCTACGAGCAGTACTTC. Protein sequence: CASSTDRGSYEQYF.